Presented here are 9 T cell receptor beta chains from one specimen sequenced in a study of early T cells in non-severe SARS-CoV-2 infection. TCRdb reprocessed the 5' RACE reads via MiXCR and lists one record per CDR3 protein. Found here are about 36,000 distinct CDR3 sequences, 6.8% of them singletons; the top ten hold about 25%. The sequencing here drew on whole blood, taken at baseline. The receptors were sampled from an adult who was a healthcare worker with PCR-confirmed SARS-CoV-2 infection or an uninfected control (not recorded which).

This clonotype was detected only a few times. The V and J genes are TRBV27 and TRBJ1-1; the D is unclear. Looked up from germline, CDR1 is MNHEY and CDR2 is SMNVEV (reference sequence). V gave up 2 bases and J gave up 11 bases, with 18 bases separating them. The CDR3 extends over 14 amino acids. The CDR3 DNA reads TGTGCCAGCAGTTTAACCTTCGACCCCTTGAAGGCTTTCTTT. This codes for CASSLTFDPLKAFF.

This clonotype was counted a few times. The chain links TRBV5-1 to TRBJ2-1; 8 positions match TRBD2. After removal of 3 bases from V and 6 bases from J, the junction contained 5 bases not matched to a gene. The CDR3 is 14 residues long. In germline, CDR1 is SGHRS, CDR2 YFSETQ. For the CDR3, the DNA is TGCGCCAGCAGCTCAGGACTAGCCTTCAATGAGCAGTTCTTC. It yields the protein CASSSGLAFNEQFF. Together with reference TRBV5-1 and TRBJ2-1, the CDR3 gives the full variable domain: KAGVTQTPRYLIKTRGQQVTLSCSPISGHRSVSWYQQTPGQGLQFLFEYFSETQRNKGNFPGRFSGRQFSNSRSEMNVSTLELGDSALYLCASSSGLAFNEQFFGPGTRLTVL.

This clonotype has more than one count but fewer than ten. The chain couples TRBV7-2 to TRBJ2-1; D unresolved. In germline, CDR1 is SGHTA, CDR2 FQGNSA. V lost 5 bases and J lost 7, with 15 bases in between. The CDR3 is made up of 14 amino acids. In DNA, the CDR3 is TGTGCCAGCAGCCTTTCCGAGGTGATGAATGAGCAGTTCTTC. As protein: CASSLSEVMNEQFF.

The chain uses TRBV5-1 and TRBJ2-2; TRBD2 matches 8 bases. V was clipped by 4 bases and J by 7 bases; unmatched bases: 6. This CDR3 has 14 residues. CDR1 is SGHRS and CDR2 is YFSETQ in the germline V gene. The CDR3: CASSVGRANGELFF. The CDR3 DNA is TGCGCCAGCAGCGTCGGGAGGGCGAACGGGGAGCTGTTTTTT. Filled out from reference TRBV5-1 and TRBJ2-2, the complete variable domain reads KAGVTQTPRYLIKTRGQQVTLSCSPISGHRSVSWYQQTPGQGLQFLFEYFSETQRNKGNFPGRFSGRQFSNSRSEMNVSTLELGDSALYLCASSVGRANGELFFGEGSRLTVL.

This clonotype was seen more than once but under ten times. The CDR3 is CSAPDQRRSYEQYF. The CDR3, as DNA: TGCAGTGCTCCAGACCAGCGGAGATCCTACGAGCAGTACTTC. The chain joins TRBV20-1 to TRBJ2-7, with D possibly matching TRBD2 (5 bases). V shed 5 bases and J shed 1 base, with 15 bases lying between them. CDR1 is DFQATT and CDR2 is SNEGSKA in the germline V gene (reference sequence). This CDR3 region has 14 residues.

This chain joins TRBV3-1 and TRBJ2-2; TRBD2 agrees at 14 bases. This CDR3 is 16 amino acids long. V dropped 4 bases and J dropped 4; count of bases not matched to a gene: 2. CDR1 is LGHDT and CDR2 is YNNKEL in the germline V gene (reference sequence). The DNA of the CDR3 is TGTGCCAGCAGCCGACTAGCGGGAGGGCCCACCGGGGAGCTGTTTTTT. It translates to CASSRLAGGPTGELFF.

This clonotype was detected ten times or more. The chain joins TRBV25-1 to TRBJ2-6, with 8 nucleotides matching TRBD1. The CDR3 consists of 17 residues. The ends lost 4 bases at V and 1 base at J; junction bases unmatched: 6. Germline CDR1 MGHDK, CDR2 SYGVNS. CDR3 region: CASSGQGALSGANVLTF. CDR3 sequence (DNA): TGTGCCAGCAGTGGTCAGGGGGCACTTTCTGGGGCCAACGTCCTGACTTTC.

V and J are TRBV9 and TRBJ2-2; D gene uncertain. Trimming stripped 3 bases from V and 7 bases from J, with 10 bases between. The CDR3 consists of 13 residues. Per the germline V gene, CDR1 is SGDLS and CDR2 is YYNGEE. The CDR3, as DNA: TGTGCCAGCAGCGATGCTACATACGGGGAGCTGTTTTTT. Translation gives CASSDATYGELFF.

The V call is TRBV6-2 or TRBV6-3, the J call TRBJ2-3, with D maybe TRBD2 (5 bases). Germline lookup yields CDR1 MNHEY and CDR2 SVGEGT. The CDR3 extends over 14 amino acids. Trimming shortened V by 7 bases and J by 1 base, and 12 bases separated the two germline ends. The DNA for the CDR3 is TGTGCCAGCACGACTCCCGGGGGCACAGATACGCAGTATTTT. This encodes CASTTPGGTDTQYF.